The 13 T cell receptor beta chains presented below share a single source sample, sequenced in a study of CD8 T cells in ankylosing spondylitis. Using its own MiXCR run on the 5' RACE reads, TCRdb lists one record per CDR3 protein. The sample yields 200,000 to 300,000 distinct CDR3 sequences, under 35% seen once. The sample comprised blood, either unsorted or a sorted T cell fraction (not recorded which). The receptors were sampled from a male donor with ankylosing spondylitis or in good health (not recorded which).

The chain employs TRBV29-1 and TRBJ2-1; D gene ambiguous. V was pared by 7 bases and J by 6 bases, with 16 bases between. CDR3 length equals 13 residues. Germline V gene sequence: CDR1 SQVTM, CDR2 ANQGSEA. CDR3: CSAGLDGSNEQFF. Here the CDR3 DNA reads TGCAGCGCCGGATTAGACGGATCCAATGAGCAGTTCTTC.

The V and J genes are TRBV27 and TRBJ2-6; no definite D call. Trimming left V 1 base short and J 2 bases short, with 12 bases between. The germline CDR1 and CDR2 sequences are MNHEY and SMNVEV (reference sequence). The CDR3 totals 17 residues. The CDR3 DNA reads TGTGCCAGCAGTTTATATGGGGATCTGGCTGGGGCCAACGTCCTGACTTTC. Its protein product is CASSLYGDLAGANVLTF.

The chain combines TRBV7-9 with TRBJ1-2; TRBD1 agrees at 10 bases. V lost 5 bases and J lost 5; bases outside the gene matches: 8. This CDR3 has 15 residues. Germline assignment: CDR1 SEHNR and CDR2 FQNEAQ (reference sequence). The CDR3 loop reads CASSTGDRGPYGYTF. Here the CDR3 DNA reads TGTGCCAGCAGCACCGGGGACAGGGGCCCATATGGCTACACCTTC.

This clonotype was seen more than once but under ten times. The J gene is TRBJ2-3, the V gene TRBV20-1, with 8 nucleotides matching TRBD2. Germline V lookup: CDR1 DFQATT, CDR2 SNEGSKA (reference sequence). The CDR3 covers 12 residues. The trim removed 0 bases at V and 9 bases at J, leaving 2 bases unmatched. CDR3 DNA sequence: TGCAGTGCTAGAGAAACGGGGGGGACGCAGTATTTT. This sequence encodes CSARETGGTQYF.

The chain employs TRBV20-1 and TRBJ2-7, with unresolved D. The V and J ends lost 3 bases and 4 bases respectively, with 10 bases between them. From germline, CDR1 is DFQATT and CDR2 SNEGSKA (reference sequence). This CDR3 has 12 amino acids. CDR3 residues: CSASRQEYEQYF. The DNA of the CDR3 is TGCAGTGCTAGCCGCCAGGAGTACGAGCAGTACTTC.

This chain connects TRBV7-4 to TRBJ2-5; 10 nucleotides line up with TRBD1. Germline loops: CDR1 SGHVT, CDR2 SQSDAQ. Germline trimming cut 0 bases from V and 2 bases from J; bases unmatched to any gene: 9. This CDR3 spans 18 amino acids. In DNA form, the CDR3 reads TGTGCCAGCAGCTTAGCGCGTCCTGGGACAGGGGAGCAAGAGACCCAGTACTTC. Amino acid sequence: CASSLARPGTGEQETQYF.

V gene TRBV15 combines with J gene TRBJ2-7, with D tentatively TRBD1 (5 bases). Germline V CDR1 and CDR2: LNHNV, YYDKDF (reference sequence). This CDR3 region has 13 residues. Trimming shortened V by 0 bases and J by 3 bases, and 6 bases separated the two germline ends. Here the CDR3 DNA reads TGTGCCACCAGCAGAGACAGGGTCTACGAGCAGTACTTC. As protein: CATSRDRVYEQYF.

This clonotype turned up a few times. This chain joins TRBV6-1 and TRBJ2-1, with 11 bases aligning to TRBD2. Per germline, CDR1 MNHNS and CDR2 SASEGT. The J segment lost 5 bases and the V segment lost 8 bases, leaving 5 bases of the junction unmatched. The length of the CDR3 is 14 residues. The CDR3 DNA reads TGTGCCAGCGGGATGGGACTAGCGGACAATGAGCAGTTCTTC. This gives the protein CASGMGLADNEQFF.

A few counts support this clonotype. This sequence joins TRBV7-6 and TRBJ2-1; D might be TRBD2 (5 bases). Trimming stripped 5 bases from V and 5 bases from J, with 10 bases between. Germline CDR1 reads SGHVS; CDR2 reads FNYEAQ. The CDR3 covers 13 residues. The CDR3 nucleotides read TGTGCCAGCAGCCCTGGACTTGACAATGAGCAGTTCTTC. It encodes CASSPGLDNEQFF.

The chain is built from TRBV3-1 and TRBJ2-1; the D call may be TRBD1 or TRBD2 (6 bases each). The CDR3 contains 18 residues. V lost 4 bases, J lost 3 bases, and 22 bases lay in between. CDR1 is LGHDT, CDR2 YNNKEL, per germline (reference sequence). The CDR3 DNA reads TGTGCCAGCAGCCTCGGAGGGGGAAGGGGTGCCCTCTACAATGAGCAGTTCTTC. Encoded protein: CASSLGGGRGALYNEQFF.

J is TRBJ1-1 and V is TRBV5-1; a possible D gene is TRBD1 (5 bases). CDR3 length: 15 amino acids. Germline V gene lookup returns CDR1 SGHRS and CDR2 YFSETQ. The ends were cut back, 0 bases at V and 4 bases at J, with 13 bases in the middle. The CDR3 coding sequence is TGCGCCAGCAGCTTGGGGGGGTCGGTTGCCACTGAAGCTTTCTTT. The encoded protein is CASSLGGSVATEAFF.

There are a few counts of this clonotype. The V call is TRBV20-1, the J call TRBJ1-4, with D tentatively TRBD1 (5 bases). Trimming took off 6 bases at V and 8 bases at J, with 16 bases between the two ends. Germline V gene sequence: CDR1 DFQATT, CDR2 SNEGSKA (reference sequence). This CDR3 has 13 amino acids. This chain's CDR3 is CSAGGGPREKLFF. CDR3 bases: TGCAGTGCCGGGGGAGGGCCAAGGGAAAAACTGTTTTTT.

The chain carries TRBV7-6 and TRBJ1-2; D unresolved. The ends were cut back, 2 bases at V and 1 base at J, with 5 bases in the middle. The CDR3 sequence is 13 residues long. Per germline, CDR1 SGHVS and CDR2 FNYEAQ. CDR3 DNA: TGTGCCAGCAGCTTAAACATTAACTATGGCTACACCTTC. Encoded protein: CASSLNINYGYTF.